One sample yielded the 20 T cell receptor beta chains listed below, sequenced in a study of blood T cell repertoires in COVID-19. Sequencing was performed with immunoSEQ multiplex PCR; in TCRdb, only in-frame clones are kept and a portion is missing. There are about 170,000 clones in the sample; roughly 91% occur only once, and 2% to 2.5% lies in the top ten. Sequenced sample: peripheral blood. Receptors were obtained from a man aged 45-65 years who had recovered from COVID-19.

This chain uses TRBV5-1 with TRBJ1-4; TRBD1 agrees at 8 bases. CDR3 size: 14 residues. The V segment lost 4 bases and the J segment 7 bases; nucleotides outside the gene matches: 6. Germline V CDR1 and CDR2: SGHRS, YFSETQ. The CDR3 reads CASSNRGVGEKLFF. CDR3 in DNA: TGCGCCAGCAGCAACAGGGGGGTCGGTGAAAAACTGTTTTTT.

The chain carries TRBV15 and TRBJ1-1, with D perhaps matching TRBD1 (6 bases). CDR3 length: 19 amino acids. Germline V gene data show CDR1 as LNHNV and CDR2 as YYDKDF (reference sequence). Trimming stripped 0 bases from V and 6 bases from J, with 26 bases between. CDR3 residues: CATSRDLVSARGGMPEAFF. In nucleotides, the CDR3 is TGTGCCACCAGCAGAGATCTGGTTTCGGCCAGGGGCGGTATGCCTGAAGCTTTCTTT.

The chain links TRBV29-1 to TRBJ2-7; D perhaps matches TRBD1 (5 bases). V dropped 5 bases and J dropped 7 bases, with 12 bases sitting between them. Looked up from germline, CDR1 is SQVTM and CDR2 is ANQGSEA. This CDR3 spans 11 amino acids. Here the CDR3 DNA reads TGCAGCGTTCGGTTAGGGGTAGAGCAGTACTTC. This translates into CSVRLGVEQYF.

This clone was detected only once. The chain is built from TRBV5-6 and TRBJ2-1; TRBD2 agrees at 7 bases. The CDR3 contains 15 residues. Germline loops: CDR1 SGHDT, CDR2 YYEEEE. Trimming at V came to 3 bases and at J to 10 bases, leaving 13 bases not matched to a gene. The CDR3 sequence is CASSWSGVVLTEQFF. CDR3 DNA sequence: TGTGCCAGCAGCTGGAGCGGGGTAGTTCTGACCGAGCAGTTCTTC.

The chain joins TRBV10-3 to TRBJ2-5; the match to TRBD1 covers 12 bases. Germline V gene data show CDR1 as ENHRY and CDR2 as SYGVKD. This CDR3 is 17 amino acids long. Trimming removed 0 bases from V and 4 bases from J; junction bases left unmatched: 6. The CDR3 protein is CAISESQGTGGPETQYF. The CDR3 bases are TGTGCCATCAGTGAGTCGCAGGGGACAGGGGGCCCAGAGACCCAGTACTTC.

This sequence joins TRBV30 and TRBJ2-3; TRBD2 aligns across 10 bases. Germline V gene data show CDR1 as GTSNPN and CDR2 as SVGIG (reference sequence). CDR3 size: 16 residues. V lost 2 bases and J lost 6; bases outside the gene matches: 11. Here the CDR3 DNA reads TGTGCCTGGAGTCGAGGGAGCGGGGGGGGGCGCGATACGCAGTATTTT. This sequence encodes CAWSRGSGGGRDTQYF.

The chain has TRBV5-4 and TRBJ1-1, with a weak D call TRBD1 (6 bases). V was clipped by 4 bases and J by 9 bases, with 16 bases between them. The V gene's germline CDR1 is SGHNT and CDR2 YYREEE (reference sequence). The CDR3 is made up of 13 amino acids. The chain's CDR3 is CASSPRDNVKAFF. The CDR3 DNA reads TGTGCCAGCAGCCCCCGGGACAACGTAAAAGCTTTCTTT.

The chain employs TRBV28 and TRBJ2-5; possibly TRBD2 for D (6 bases). V lost 4 bases and J 5 bases, leaving 14 bases between the germline ends. Germline V gene data show CDR1 as MDHEN and CDR2 as SYDVKM. This CDR3 is built from 14 residues. The CDR3 sequence: CASSYPGGPETQYF. The CDR3 DNA follows: TGTGCCAGCAGTTACCCTGGAGGGCCGGAGACCCAGTACTTC. Based on the CDR3 plus reference TRBV28 and TRBJ2-5, the full variable domain is DVKVTQSSRYLVKRTGEKVFLECVQDMDHENMFWYRQDPGLGLRLIYFSYDVKMKEKGDIPEGYSVSREKKERFSLILESASTNQTSMYLCASSYPGGPETQYFGPGTRLLVL.

The chain joins TRBV25-1 to TRBJ1-2; 9 bases match TRBD1. Germline lookup yields CDR1 MGHDK and CDR2 SYGVNS. The CDR3 has 17 amino acids. V dropped 0 bases and J dropped 6; count of bases not matched to a gene: 11. CDR3 residues: CASSEYRLGGQGHGYTF. The CDR3 DNA is TGTGCCAGCAGTGAATATCGTTTAGGGGGACAGGGTCATGGCTACACCTTC.

Only one count was recorded for this clone. The genes are TRBV29-1 and TRBJ2-2, with D possibly TRBD2 on 5 matching bases. Trimming removed 4 bases at V and 4 bases at J, with 10 bases between. Germline lookup yields CDR1 SQVTM and CDR2 ANQGSEA. The CDR3 runs 13 residues. The CDR3 DNA is TGCAGCGTTGGGTCACGGGGCACCGGGGAGCTGTTTTTT. Its protein product is CSVGSRGTGELFF.

The chain is built from TRBV7-9 and TRBJ1-4; D gene ambiguous. Deletions cut 5 bases from V and 6 bases from J, with 16 bases between. Germline V gene lookup returns CDR1 SEHNR and CDR2 FQNEAQ (reference sequence). The CDR3 covers 15 residues. CDR3 bases: TGTGCCAGCAGCCCGCGACGGAGGGAGGATGAAAAACTGTTTTTT. Translating gives CASSPRRREDEKLFF.

The V call is TRBV9, the J call TRBJ2-7, with TRBD2 identical over 8 bases. CDR1 is SGDLS, CDR2 YYNGEE, per germline. This CDR3 is built from 15 residues. J was trimmed by 6 bases and V by 0 bases; bases with no gene match: 8. The chain's CDR3 is CASSVGLAGEGEQYF. The DNA for the CDR3 is TGTGCCAGCAGCGTAGGCCTAGCGGGTGAGGGCGAGCAGTACTTC.

V gene TRBV30 combines with J gene TRBJ1-4; 8 bases fit TRBD1. The V segment lost 1 base and the J segment 8 bases; nucleotides outside the gene matches: 6. Germline lookup yields CDR1 GTSNPN and CDR2 SVGIG (reference sequence). This CDR3 contains 14 residues. The CDR3 spells CAWSGRQGREKLFF. The CDR3 coding sequence is TGTGCCTGGAGTGGGAGACAGGGGAGAGAAAAACTGTTTTTT.

The chain couples TRBV28 to TRBJ2-3; D gene unclear. The V end was cut by 3 bases, the J end by 6 bases, with 4 bases between. There are 11 residues in the CDR3. Per the germline V gene, CDR1 is MDHEN and CDR2 is SYDVKM. The CDR3 DNA sequence: TGTGCCAGCAGTTTTGCGGATACGCAGTATTTT. Its protein product is CASSFADTQYF.

This clone was picked up a small number of times. The chain combines TRBV4-2 with TRBJ2-7, with TRBD2 as a possible D gene (5 bases). The CDR3 loop spans 15 amino acids. The V gene's germline CDR1 is LGHNA and CDR2 YNFKEQ. V gave up 1 base and J gave up 2 bases, with 12 bases separating them. This CDR3 reads CASSQVANSAYEQYF. The DNA for the CDR3 is TGTGCCAGCAGCCAAGTGGCGAATAGCGCCTACGAGCAGTACTTC.

J is TRBJ1-6 and V is TRBV14, with 12 positions matching TRBD1. Trimming at V came to 4 bases and at J to 8 bases, leaving 6 bases not matched to a gene. The CDR3 is made up of 16 amino acids. Germline assignment: CDR1 SGHDN and CDR2 FVKESK. In DNA form, the CDR3 reads TGTGCCAGCAGCCCGTCGGGACAGGGGGCACATTCACCCCTCCACTTT. This gives the protein CASSPSGQGAHSPLHF.

In its sample, this clone was seen a few times. The V gene is TRBV7-2, the J gene TRBJ2-2, with 12 bases that match TRBD1. Germline values: CDR1 SGHTA, CDR2 FQGNSA. The CDR3 is 15 residues long. The J segment lost 8 bases and the V segment lost 5 bases, leaving 6 bases of the junction unmatched. CDR3 loop: CASSIQGQGAGELFF. The CDR3 coding sequence is TGTGCCAGCAGCATACAGGGACAGGGGGCAGGGGAGCTGTTTTTT.

The chain joins TRBV2 to TRBJ2-3; the D is unclear. The CDR3 runs 13 residues. Trimming removed 2 bases at V and 5 bases at J, with 8 bases between. The germline gives CDR1 SNHLY, CDR2 FYNNEI. The CDR3 sequence: CASSELAGDTQYF. CDR3 nucleotide sequence: TGTGCCAGCAGTGAATTGGCTGGAGATACGCAGTATTTT.

The V and J genes are TRBV6-5 and TRBJ1-4; TRBD1 aligns across 11 bases. V shed 0 bases, J shed 8 bases, and the junction held 5 bases outside the gene matches. The V gene's germline CDR1 is MNHEY and CDR2 SVGAGI. The CDR3 is 16 amino acids. CDR3 sequence: CASSYSEGQGEEKLFF. Here the CDR3 DNA reads TGTGCCAGCAGTTACTCCGAGGGACAGGGGGAGGAAAAACTGTTTTTT.

The chain employs TRBV19 and TRBJ1-1; 7 bases match TRBD1. The ends lost 7 bases at V and 5 bases at J; junction bases unmatched: 7. CDR3 length equals 13 residues. The germline CDR1 and CDR2 sequences are LNHDA and SQIVND (reference sequence). The CDR3 region is CASNPTGRTEAFF. Written as DNA, the CDR3 is TGTGCCAGTAATCCGACAGGGAGGACTGAAGCTTTCTTT.